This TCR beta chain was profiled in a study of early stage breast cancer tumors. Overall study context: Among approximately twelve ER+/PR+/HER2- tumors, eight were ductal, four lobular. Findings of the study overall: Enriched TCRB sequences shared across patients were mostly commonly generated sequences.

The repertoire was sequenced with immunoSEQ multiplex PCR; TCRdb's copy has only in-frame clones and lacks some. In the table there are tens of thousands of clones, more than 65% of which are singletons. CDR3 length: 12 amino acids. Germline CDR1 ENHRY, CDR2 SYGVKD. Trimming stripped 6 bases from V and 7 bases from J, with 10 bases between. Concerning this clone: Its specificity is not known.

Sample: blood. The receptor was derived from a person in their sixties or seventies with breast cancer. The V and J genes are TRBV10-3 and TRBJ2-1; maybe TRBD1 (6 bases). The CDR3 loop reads CAISKTGNEQFF. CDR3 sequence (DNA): TGTGCCATCAGCAAAACAGGGAATGAGCAGTTCTTC.